Each of the 14 T cell receptor beta chains below was sequenced from the same sample in a study of blood T cell repertoires in COVID-19. The protocol was immunoSEQ multiplex PCR, while the TCRdb copy is restricted to in-frame clones and leaves out a portion. The sample records 45,000 to 50,000 clones, approximately 83% being singletons. Specimen: peripheral blood. These receptors were taken from an older man with acute or convalescent COVID-19.

This chain connects TRBV28 to TRBJ1-1; D unclear. Per the germline V gene, CDR1 is MDHEN and CDR2 is SYDVKM. The V and J ends lost 0 bases and 4 bases respectively, with 12 bases between them. This CDR3 region has 15 residues. The CDR3 DNA sequence: TGTGCCAGCAGTTTATGGAGCGGGCCGGGCACTGAAGCTTTCTTT. This sequence encodes CASSLWSGPGTEAFF.

The chain employs TRBV29-1 and TRBJ2-2, with a possible D match to TRBD2 (5 bases). The CDR3 extends over 14 amino acids. From germline, CDR1 is SQVTM and CDR2 ANQGSEA. Trimming shortened V by 5 bases and J by 0 bases, and 10 bases separated the two germline ends. The chain's CDR3 is CSVLSGPNTGELFF. The DNA of the CDR3 is TGCAGCGTTCTCAGCGGCCCGAACACCGGGGAGCTGTTTTTT.

V is TRBV30 and J is TRBJ1-2; D is uncertain. This CDR3 is built from 12 residues. Germline-derived CDR1 and CDR2 are GTSNPN and SVGIG (reference sequence). The V end lost 3 bases, the J end lost 3 bases, and 8 bases lay between the germline ends. CDR3 bases: TGTGCCTGGAGAAGGCGGGACTATGGCTACACCTTC. This sequence encodes CAWRRRDYGYTF.

The chain couples TRBV7-3 to TRBJ2-3, with D possibly TRBD2 on 5 matching bases. Looked up from germline, CDR1 is SGHTA and CDR2 is FQGTGA. The V and J ends lost 5 bases and 4 bases respectively, with 13 bases between them. The CDR3 has 14 residues. CDR3 DNA sequence: TGTGCCAGCAGCCCAACATTGGACTCAGATACGCAGTATTTT. It yields the protein CASSPTLDSDTQYF.

V gene TRBV5-4 combines with J gene TRBJ2-5; 8 bases align to TRBD2. The CDR3 is 15 amino acids. After removal of 1 base from V and 4 bases from J, the junction contained 6 bases not matched to a gene. Germline V gives CDR1 SGHNT, CDR2 YYREEE (reference sequence). CDR3 nucleotides: TGTGCCAGCAGCTTGATAACGGGGGGGCCAGAGACCCAGTACTTC. Protein: CASSLITGGPETQYF. Looking up the rest from reference TRBV5-4 and TRBJ2-5 gives the full variable domain: ETGVTQSPTHLIKTRGQQVTLRCSSQSGHNTVSWYQQALGQGPQFIFQYYREEENGRGNFPPRFSGLQFPNYSSELNVNALELDDSALYLCASSLITGGPETQYFGPGTRLLVL.

The rearrangement joins TRBV28 to TRBJ2-3; unclear D gene. V was clipped by 3 bases and J by 3 bases, with 16 bases between them. CDR3 size: 16 residues. CDR1 and CDR2 from the germline V gene are MDHEN and SYDVKM. The CDR3 here is CASSFYSASFTDTQYF. Written as DNA, the CDR3 is TGTGCCAGCAGTTTCTACTCCGCTTCTTTTACAGATACGCAGTATTTT.

The chain has TRBV5-5 and TRBJ1-1; no firm D call. Germline assignment: CDR1 SGHKS and CDR2 YYEKEE (reference sequence). Deletions cut 1 base from V and 5 bases from J, with 12 bases between. The CDR3 covers 14 residues. CDR3 in amino acids: CASSLFREETEAFF. In nucleotides, the CDR3 is TGTGCCAGCAGCTTGTTCCGGGAAGAAACTGAAGCTTTCTTT. The variable domain in full, completed from reference TRBV5-5 and TRBJ1-1, reads DAGVTQSPTHLIKTRGQQVTLRCSPISGHKSVSWYQQVLGQGPQFIFQYYEKEERGRGNFPDRFSARQFPNYSSELNVNALLLGDSALYLCASSLFREETEAFFGQGTRLTVV.

The genes are TRBV7-6 and TRBJ1-2; D not certain. CDR1 SGHVS and CDR2 FNYEAQ come from the germline V gene. The CDR3 loop spans 14 amino acids. V was trimmed by 5 bases and J by 3 bases, leaving 13 bases between them. The CDR3 loop reads CASSPDGSYYGYTF. The DNA for the CDR3 is TGTGCCAGCAGCCCGGACGGGAGTTACTATGGCTACACCTTC.

The V call is TRBV2, the J call TRBJ2-1, with 7 bases matching TRBD1. This CDR3 has 12 amino acids. CDR1 is SNHLY and CDR2 is FYNNEI in the germline V gene. Germline trimming cut 7 bases from V and 8 bases from J; bases unmatched to any gene: 5. This CDR3 reads CASNRQGHEQFF. DNA for the CDR3: TGTGCCAGCAATCGACAGGGACATGAGCAGTTCTTC.

This clone was counted a few times. V is TRBV30 and J is TRBJ2-3; tentative D call: TRBD1 (6 bases). The V gene lost 4 bases and the J gene lost 0 bases, with 17 bases spanning the gap. The CDR3 has 16 amino acids. Germline CDR1 and CDR2: GTSNPN and SVGIG (reference sequence). CDR3 coding DNA: TGTGCCTGGACCCTGCTCGGACAGACCAGCACAGATACGCAGTATTTT. It specifies CAWTLLGQTSTDTQYF.

V usage is TRBV7-6 and J usage is TRBJ2-7, with 8 bases aligning to TRBD2. Germline assignment: CDR1 SGHVS and CDR2 FNYEAQ. CDR3 size: 14 residues. J gave up 4 bases and V 1 base, and 3 bases lay outside the gene matches. The CDR3, as DNA: TGTGCCAGCAGCTTAGTTTCTAGCGGGTACGAGCAGTACTTC. Its translation: CASSLVSSGYEQYF.

This clone was seen a handful of times. The J gene is TRBJ2-2, the V gene TRBV5-4; tentatively, D is TRBD2 (6 bases). The CDR3 is made up of 16 amino acids. Germline CDR1 and CDR2: SGHNT and YYREEE (reference sequence). The germline V and J ends were trimmed by 0 bases and 0 bases, with 9 bases remaining between them. The CDR3 region has the DNA TGTGCCAGCAGCTTGGATACGGGAGCGAACACCGGGGAGCTGTTTTTT. This translates into CASSLDTGANTGELFF.

The chain is built from TRBV5-1 and TRBJ1-1; D may be TRBD1 (5 bases). The CDR3 covers 16 residues. Between the trimmed V and J ends, which lost 0 bases and 4 bases, there was a span of 16 bases. CDR1 is SGHRS, CDR2 YFSETQ, per germline. CDR3 nucleotide sequence: TGCGCCAGCAGCTTGGGAGTATCCAGGGCGGTCACTGAAGCTTTCTTT. It codes for CASSLGVSRAVTEAFF.

This rearrangement joins TRBV18 to TRBJ1-1, with 8 bases matching TRBD1. V trimming: 6 bases; J trimming: 2 bases; junction bases outside the gene matches: 8. The CDR3 has 15 amino acids. Germline V gene sequence: CDR1 KGHSH, CDR2 LQKENI. CDR3 sequence reads: CASSVTGDVNTEAFF. CDR3 DNA: TGTGCCAGCTCGGTGACAGGGGATGTTAACACTGAAGCTTTCTTT.